Listed below are T cell receptor beta chains from one sample, sequenced in a study of control samples from healthy donors and cancer patients. Some clones are missing from TCRdb's copy, which holds only in-frame ones; the method was immunoSEQ multiplex PCR. The data contain 150,000 or so clones, 85% to 95% of them seen just once; the ten biggest clones take up approximately 6.1%. Specimen: blood. These receptors came from a man aged 40-49 years in good health. Both conserved end residues are part of each CDR3. D genes are given only for firm matches. Clone size appears in some rows only: once, few, many, or a class for an expanded clone.

size: -; D: -; V: TRBV28; J: TRBJ2-2; DNA: TGTGCCAGCACCCTTGGTTCCGGGGGCACCGGGGAGCTGTTTTTT; CDR3: CASTLGSGGTGELFF
size: -; D: TRBD2; V: TRBV7-9; J: TRBJ2-1; DNA: TGTGCCAGCAGCTCCAGCGGGGGCCCCGGCCATGAGCAGTTCTTC; CDR3: CASSSSGGPGHEQFF
size: -; D: -; V: TRBV3-1/TRBV3-2; J: TRBJ1-2; DNA: TGTGCCAGCAGCCAAGGGACGGCCAACTATGGCTACACCTTC; CDR3: CASSQGTANYGYTF
size: -; D: TRBD1; V: TRBV19; J: TRBJ1-1; DNA: TGTGCCACCCAATGGGGGACAGGATCTCACACTGAAGCTTTCTTT; CDR3: CATQWGTGSHTEAFF
size: -; D: -; V: TRBV19; J: TRBJ1-2; DNA: TGTGCCAGTAGTATGGTGTCAAGTGGGGCCAGAGGGACTTTGCATGGCTACACCTTC; CDR3: CASSMVSSGARGTLHGYTF
size: -; D: -; V: TRBV30; J: TRBJ2-3; DNA: TGTGCCTCCAGCCCGAGGACAGATACGCAGTATTTT; CDR3: CASSPRTDTQYF
size: once; D: -; V: TRBV9; J: TRBJ1-1; DNA: TGTGCCAGCAGCCTAAGTTGGGGTACGGGGACTGAAGCTTTCTTT; CDR3: CASSLSWGTGTEAFF
size: once; D: -; V: TRBV7-8; J: TRBJ2-7; DNA: TGTGCCAGCAGCTTTTATGGGGAAACCTACGAGCAGTACTTC; CDR3: CASSFYGETYEQYF
size: -; D: -; V: TRBV5-1; J: TRBJ2-7; DNA: TGCGCCAGCAGCTTGGGCGAAGGGAGGCAGCAGTACTTC; CDR3: CASSLGEGRQQYF
size: -; D: -; V: TRBV14; J: TRBJ2-3; DNA: TGTGCCAGCAGCCAAGGACTAGAGGAGGCAGATACGCAGTATTTT; CDR3: CASSQGLEEADTQYF
size: -; D: -; V: TRBV5-5; J: TRBJ1-1; DNA: TGTGCCAGCAGCTTGGCAGGGGCCCTAAACACTGAAGCTTTCTTT; CDR3: CASSLAGALNTEAFF
size: -; D: -; V: TRBV21-1; J: TRBJ1-1; DNA: TGTGCCAGCAGCCGGTCCCCGCAGGGGGCGACCACTGAAGCTTTCTTT; CDR3: CASSRSPQGATTEAFF
size: -; D: -; V: TRBV7-6; J: TRBJ2-1; DNA: TGTGCCAGCAGCTTAGCGGGGGCTTACAATGAGCAGTTCTTC; CDR3: CASSLAGAYNEQFF
size: -; D: TRBD2; V: TRBV5-5; J: TRBJ2-3; DNA: TGTGCCAGCAGCTTGGCCCCTCCGACTAGCGCCTCTAGCACAGATACGCAGTATTTT; CDR3: CASSLAPPTSASSTDTQYF
size: -; D: -; V: TRBV12-3/TRBV12-4; J: TRBJ1-4; DNA: TGTGCCAGCAGTTTAAGGGAAGCGGAAAAACTGTTTTTT; CDR3: CASSLREAEKLFF
size: -; D: TRBD1; V: TRBV7-8; J: TRBJ1-2; DNA: TGTGCCAGCAGCTTATCAGGACAGGGGAACTATGGCTACACCTTC; CDR3: CASSLSGQGNYGYTF
size: -; D: -; V: TRBV5-4; J: TRBJ2-7; DNA: TGTGCCAGCTCCAGGGACGGTTTCTCCTACGAGCAGTACTTC; CDR3: CASSRDGFSYEQYF
size: many; D: -; V: TRBV5-6; J: TRBJ1-3; DNA: TGTGCCAGCAGCTTGCGGGGTCCCAGGGCTGGAAACACCATATATTTT; CDR3: CASSLRGPRAGNTIYF
size: -; D: -; V: TRBV5-1; J: TRBJ1-1; DNA: TGCGCCAGCAGCTTTGTGGTGAACACTGAAGCTTTCTTT; CDR3: CASSFVVNTEAFF
size: -; D: -; V: TRBV2; J: TRBJ1-1; DNA: TGTGCCAGCAGTCCCGCGGACACTGAAGCTTTCTTT; CDR3: CASSPADTEAFF
size: -; D: -; V: TRBV3-1/TRBV3-2; J: TRBJ1-2; DNA: TGTGCCAGCAGCTACGGACAGAACTATGGCTACACCTTC; CDR3: CASSYGQNYGYTF
size: -; D: -; V: TRBV24-1; J: TRBJ2-7; DNA: TGTGCCACCAGTGATTCCACAGGGTATGAGCAGTACTTC; CDR3: CATSDSTGYEQYF
size: -; D: -; V: TRBV12-5; J: TRBJ1-1; DNA: TGTGCTAGTGGTTTGGTACCCCGACAGGCGGGGACTGAAGCTTTCTTT; CDR3: CASGLVPRQAGTEAFF
size: -; D: TRBD1; V: TRBV27; J: TRBJ1-2; DNA: TGTGCCAGCAGTTCCTCCCGGGACAGGGGTCAGGGCTACACCTTC; CDR3: CASSSSRDRGQGYTF
size: -; D: TRBD2; V: TRBV7-9; J: TRBJ2-1; DNA: TGTGCCAGCAGCTTACCTAGCGGGGGGGCCTGGCATAATGAGCAGTTCTTC; CDR3: CASSLPSGGAWHNEQFF
size: -; D: -; V: TRBV9; J: TRBJ1-5; DNA: TGTGCCAGCAGCGTAGTGGGCCCCAGGGCCCAGCATTTT; CDR3: CASSVVGPRAQHF
size: -; D: -; V: TRBV12-3/TRBV12-4; J: TRBJ1-5; DNA: TGTGCCAGCAGTTTAGATGGGAGTCAGCCCCAGCATTTT; CDR3: CASSLDGSQPQHF
size: -; D: -; V: TRBV5-4; J: TRBJ2-5; DNA: TGTGCCAGCAGAGGGGCGGAAGAGACCCAGTACTTC; CDR3: CASRGAEETQYF
size: -; D: -; V: TRBV5-5; J: TRBJ1-2; DNA: TGTGCCAGCAGCCCGGATACGGGGGAAGCCGACTACACCTTC; CDR3: CASSPDTGEADYTF
size: -; D: TRBD2; V: TRBV28; J: TRBJ2-3; DNA: TGTGCCAGCAGTTTCCCCCTTCGGGGGGGGAGCACAGATACGCAGTATTTT; CDR3: CASSFPLRGGSTDTQYF
size: -; D: -; V: TRBV7-2; J: TRBJ1-2; DNA: TGTGCCAGCAGCTTAGGTAGTGGTCCAACAACCTATGGCTACACCTTC; CDR3: CASSLGSGPTTYGYTF
size: -; D: -; V: TRBV19; J: TRBJ1-2; DNA: TGTGCCAGTAGTGGAGTTAACTATGGCTACACCTTC; CDR3: CASSGVNYGYTF
size: -; D: TRBD1; V: TRBV28; J: TRBJ1-5; DNA: TGTGCCAGCAGTTTACTATTGGGACAGGGGGCTCGGCAGCCCCAGCATTTT; CDR3: CASSLLLGQGARQPQHF
size: -; D: -; V: TRBV30; J: TRBJ1-5; DNA: TGTGCCTGGAGTTTGGGAGGGGGGTCGCAGCCCCAGCATTTT; CDR3: CAWSLGGGSQPQHF
size: -; D: -; V: TRBV5-1; J: TRBJ1-1; DNA: TGCGCCAGCAGCGCCGAGAGGGCTAACACTGAAGCTTTCTTT; CDR3: CASSAERANTEAFF
size: -; D: -; V: TRBV28; J: TRBJ1-2; DNA: TGTGCCAGCAGTTCCATAAAGGGCTACACCTTC; CDR3: CASSSIKGYTF
size: -; D: TRBD1; V: TRBV5-6; J: TRBJ1-2; DNA: TGTGCCAGCAGCCGAATATGGGACAGAGCTAACTATGGCTACACCTTC; CDR3: CASSRIWDRANYGYTF
size: -; D: -; V: TRBV23-1; J: TRBJ1-5; DNA: TGCGCCAGTGTTAATCAGCCCCAGCATTTT; CDR3: CASVNQPQHF
size: -; D: -; V: TRBV7-9; J: TRBJ1-2; DNA: TGTGCCAGCAGCCCCCCCGGACGGGTGCCGGATGGCTACACCTTC; CDR3: CASSPPGRVPDGYTF
size: -; D: -; V: TRBV2; J: TRBJ1-4; DNA: TGTGCCAGCAGGGGTCTTCCACCGGGACATGTTAATGAAAAACTGTTTTTT; CDR3: CASRGLPPGHVNEKLFF
size: -; D: -; V: TRBV5-4; J: TRBJ2-5; DNA: TGTGCCAGCAGCTTTTCTAGGAGCAGAGAGACCCAGTACTTC; CDR3: CASSFSRSRETQYF
size: -; D: TRBD2; V: TRBV27; J: TRBJ2-5; DNA: TGTGCCAGCGCCGGGACTAGCGGCCGAAAGACCCAGTACTTC; CDR3: CASAGTSGRKTQYF
size: -; D: -; V: TRBV14; J: TRBJ1-6; DNA: TGTGCCAGCAGCCAAGGGACGGCCTATAATTCACCCCTCCACTTT; CDR3: CASSQGTAYNSPLHF
size: -; D: TRBD2; V: TRBV7-2; J: TRBJ2-5; DNA: TGTGCCAGCAGCTTAACTCTCTCTAGCGGGGGGTTCGAGACCCAGTACTTC; CDR3: CASSLTLSSGGFETQYF